One T cell receptor beta chain is described in this entry. Its target is unknown. Healthy bone marrow donors supplied every sample. This entry is derived from a study of cytomegalovirus exposure and HLA in healthy donors. PCR involved 60 Vbeta and 13 Jbeta primers. Clones were read by immunoSEQ multiplex PCR, and TCRdb kept only the in-frame ones, dropping some. The sample has tens of thousands of clones; the top ten hold roughly a sixth. Overall study findings and caveats: Three chains linked to CMV were shown in vitro to be specific for CMV antigens. A later analysis reportedly found that, within productive TCRs, an Asian-associated ancestry cluster had fewer N-insertions than the mean observed across the approximately 700 donors. A later analysis showed that HLA-associated TCR beta chains had undergone more clonal expansion than equally common others.

This receptor was obtained from a male donor in good health and CMV-seropositive. Sequencing input: PBMCs.

DNA of the CDR3: TGTGCCAGCAGCTTAGAAAACCGGGACACAGATACGCAGTATTTT. Amino acids: CASSLENRDTDTQYF. The chain has TRBV11-1 and TRBJ2-3, with D maybe TRBD2 (5 bases). Germline V gives CDR1 SGHAT, CDR2 FQDESV (reference sequence). V was trimmed by 1 base and J by 2 bases, leaving 10 bases between them. CDR3 length: 15 amino acids.